Shown below are 20 T cell receptor beta chains from a single sample sequenced in a study of blood T cells in healthy people across ages. A second PCR, run for roughly 7 to 11 cycles, used a sample-barcoded 5' primer plus a J-beta primer mix. MiXCR was run by TCRdb on the 5' RACE reads, yielding one entry per CDR3 protein. The repertoire holds about 1,400,000 distinct CDR3 sequences, with approximately 59% as singletons. Sequences were obtained from blood. These TCRs come from a man aged 18 to 30 in good health.

This rearrangement joins TRBV9 to TRBJ1-2, with D tentatively TRBD1 (6 bases). The CDR3 consists of 13 residues. Germline-derived CDR1 and CDR2 are SGDLS and YYNGEE. V lost 4 bases and J 8 bases, leaving 15 bases between the germline ends. CDR3 region: CASSPQGSGGYTF. For the CDR3, the DNA is TGTGCCAGCAGCCCCCAGGGGTCTGGGGGCTACACCTTC.

The genes are TRBV6-5 and TRBJ1-1; 12 nucleotides align to TRBD1. The CDR3 spans 18 residues. V was clipped by 0 bases and J by 6 bases; unmatched bases: 11. Germline values: CDR1 MNHEY, CDR2 SVGAGI. As DNA, the CDR3 is TGTGCCAGCAGTTACTCCCCCAGGGGACAGGGGGCGGGGCCTGAAGCTTTCTTT. It translates to CASSYSPRGQGAGPEAFF.

This clonotype was counted only a few times. The rearrangement links TRBV7-2 to TRBJ1-6; 10 bases are a match to TRBD1. The CDR3 totals 16 residues. Trimming cost V 1 base and J 9 bases; bases outside gene matches: 6. Germline CDR1 and CDR2: SGHTA and FQGNSA. CDR3 in amino acids: CASSLGTGGPISPLHF. CDR3 nucleotides: TGTGCCAGCAGCTTAGGGACAGGGGGTCCCATTTCACCCCTCCACTTT.

The chain combines TRBV12-3 or TRBV12-4 with TRBJ2-1; D gene ambiguous. V was pared by 1 base and J by 8 bases, with 6 bases between. CDR3 length equals 12 residues. In nucleotides, the CDR3 is TGTGCCAGCAGTTTAGTGGTCCATGAGCAGTTCTTC. This codes for CASSLVVHEQFF.

This clonotype was seen only a few times. CDR3 amino acids: CSAERRGNEQFF. The CDR3 DNA is TGCAGTGCCGAAAGACGGGGAAATGAGCAGTTCTTC. V gene TRBV20-1 combines with J gene TRBJ2-1, with D perhaps TRBD2 (5 bases). Per germline, CDR1 DFQATT and CDR2 SNEGSKA (reference sequence). This CDR3 comprises 12 residues. The germline V and J ends were trimmed by 6 bases and 7 bases, with 13 bases remaining between them.

The chain combines TRBV15 with TRBJ1-2, with 8 nucleotides matching TRBD1. CDR3 length equals 16 residues. Germline CDR1 reads LNHNV; CDR2 reads YYDKDF (reference sequence). V lost 0 bases, J lost 3 bases, and 6 bases stayed unmatched. CDR3 sequence reads: CATSRDKAGGDYGYTF. The CDR3 DNA reads as TGTGCCACCAGCAGAGATAAGGCAGGGGGCGACTATGGCTACACCTTC.

This clonotype came up once. The genes are TRBV4-1 and TRBJ2-7; 9 bases fit TRBD1. The CDR3 loop spans 18 amino acids. V dropped 3 bases and J dropped 3; count of bases not matched to a gene: 15. Germline values: CDR1 MGHRA, CDR2 YSYEKL. This chain's CDR3 is CASSHLRGTGLESYEQYF. In nucleotides, the CDR3 is TGCGCCAGCAGCCACCTAAGAGGGACAGGGTTGGAAAGCTACGAGCAGTACTTC.

The chain has TRBV20-1 and TRBJ2-7; 8 bases are a match to TRBD2. The CDR3 length is 15 residues. CDR1 DFQATT and CDR2 SNEGSKA come from the germline V gene (reference sequence). Germline trimming cut 3 bases from V and 1 base from J; bases unmatched to any gene: 8. This CDR3 reads CSARSGGRRSYEQYF. Written as DNA, the CDR3 is TGCAGTGCTAGGTCCGGCGGGAGGAGATCCTACGAGCAGTACTTC.

This clonotype has a single count. The chain carries TRBV9 and TRBJ1-2; D remains unclear. The germline V and J ends were trimmed by 7 bases and 5 bases, with 18 bases remaining between them. Germline V lookup: CDR1 SGDLS, CDR2 YYNGEE. The CDR3 length is 14 residues. Here the CDR3 reads CASRSPSDPYGYTF. CDR3 nucleotides: TGTGCCAGCCGTAGTCCTAGTGATCCTTATGGCTACACCTTC.

This clonotype was observed a few times. This chain joins TRBV10-3 and TRBJ1-5; D remains unclear. Looked up from germline, CDR1 is ENHRY and CDR2 is SYGVKD. The CDR3 consists of 14 residues. With 2 bases removed from V and 3 bases from J, the gap between germline ends came to 8 bases. CDR3 loop: CAISEDPSNQPQHF. The CDR3 DNA sequence: TGTGCCATCAGTGAGGATCCTTCCAATCAGCCCCAGCATTTT.

CDR3 sequence reads: CASSLSLYRGLNEQFF. The DNA of the CDR3 is TGTGCCAGCAGCTTGAGTTTGTACAGGGGGCTGAATGAGCAGTTCTTC. The chain uses TRBV5-5 and TRBJ2-1, with 9 bases that match TRBD1. Germline V lookup: CDR1 SGHKS, CDR2 YYEKEE (reference sequence). The CDR3 runs 16 residues. V was pared by 1 base and J by 7 bases, with 9 bases of the junction left unmatched.

The J gene is TRBJ2-7, the V gene TRBV5-1; TRBD2 is a possible D gene (5 bases). The ends were cut back, 2 bases at V and 2 bases at J, with 8 bases in the middle. Germline CDR1 and CDR2: SGHRS and YFSETQ. The CDR3 extends over 13 amino acids. CDR3 in amino acids: CASSFGNAYEQYF. CDR3 DNA: TGCGCCAGCAGCTTCGGGAATGCCTACGAGCAGTACTTC.

This chain uses TRBV10-1 with TRBJ1-1; no clear D. Trimming left V 3 bases short and J 2 bases short, with 10 bases between. Per the germline V gene, CDR1 is WNHNN and CDR2 is SYGVQD (reference sequence). The CDR3 is made up of 14 amino acids. The CDR3, as DNA: TGCGCCAGCAGTGATCGTCCAGGAAACACTGAAGCTTTCTTT. Translated: CASSDRPGNTEAFF.

This clonotype showed up just once. This chain uses TRBV9 with TRBJ1-4, with a weak D call TRBD1 (6 bases). Trimming cost V 3 bases and J 1 base, with 10 bases left between them. The CDR3 contains 15 residues. The germline gives CDR1 SGDLS, CDR2 YYNGEE. The chain's CDR3 is CASSGEGVTNEKLFF. The DNA of the CDR3 is TGTGCCAGCAGCGGAGAGGGGGTAACTAATGAAAAACTGTTTTTT.

This sequence joins TRBV4-1 and TRBJ2-5; D remains unclear. Trimming left V 1 base short and J 4 bases short, with 7 bases between. Germline V CDR1 and CDR2: MGHRA, YSYEKL. The CDR3 extends over 13 amino acids. The CDR3 protein is CASSQVMRETQYF. CDR3 nucleotides: TGCGCCAGCAGCCAAGTGATGAGAGAGACCCAGTACTTC.

This clonotype has a single count. The rearrangement links TRBV7-2 to TRBJ2-7; D is uncertain. Between the trimmed V and J ends, which lost 0 bases and 0 bases, there was a span of 6 bases. CDR1 and CDR2 from the germline V gene are SGHTA and FQGNSA. The CDR3 has 14 amino acids. The CDR3 bases are TGTGCCAGCAGCTTAGCGATCCTCTCCTACGAGCAGTACTTC. Protein product: CASSLAILSYEQYF.

The CDR3 DNA reads as TGTGCCAGCAGACCAACAGGGGGCTGTGGCTACACCTTC. Encoded protein: CASRPTGGCGYTF. This chain links TRBV28 with TRBJ1-2; 9 positions agree with TRBD1. CDR1 and CDR2 (germline): MDHEN, SYDVKM. The CDR3 consists of 13 residues. The trim removed 6 bases at V and 7 bases at J, leaving 6 bases unmatched.

The chain carries TRBV4-1 and TRBJ2-7, with TRBD1 identical over 7 bases. V lost 3 bases and J lost 4; bases outside the gene matches: 6. Per germline, CDR1 MGHRA and CDR2 YSYEKL. CDR3 length: 14 residues. CDR3 in amino acids: CASSHRQGNYEQYF. In DNA, the CDR3 is TGCGCCAGCAGCCACAGACAGGGTAATTACGAGCAGTACTTC.

The rearrangement links TRBV7-2 to TRBJ2-7; 9 bases are a match to TRBD1. J lost 3 bases, V lost 3 bases, and 6 bases had no gene match. The CDR3 totals 15 residues. CDR1 and CDR2 (germline): SGHTA, FQGNSA. This chain's CDR3 is CASSFIGTGLYEQYF. CDR3 nucleotides: TGTGCCAGCAGCTTTATCGGGACAGGGCTCTACGAGCAGTACTTC.

The gene calls are TRBV30 and TRBJ2-5, with TRBD1 identical over 8 bases. Germline trimming cut 5 bases from V and 5 bases from J; bases unmatched to any gene: 7. The CDR3 sequence is 13 residues long. CDR1 GTSNPN and CDR2 SVGIG come from the germline V gene (reference sequence). CDR3 DNA sequence: TGTGCCTGGTTAGGACAGGGTTCGGAGACCCAGTACTTC. Protein product: CAWLGQGSETQYF.